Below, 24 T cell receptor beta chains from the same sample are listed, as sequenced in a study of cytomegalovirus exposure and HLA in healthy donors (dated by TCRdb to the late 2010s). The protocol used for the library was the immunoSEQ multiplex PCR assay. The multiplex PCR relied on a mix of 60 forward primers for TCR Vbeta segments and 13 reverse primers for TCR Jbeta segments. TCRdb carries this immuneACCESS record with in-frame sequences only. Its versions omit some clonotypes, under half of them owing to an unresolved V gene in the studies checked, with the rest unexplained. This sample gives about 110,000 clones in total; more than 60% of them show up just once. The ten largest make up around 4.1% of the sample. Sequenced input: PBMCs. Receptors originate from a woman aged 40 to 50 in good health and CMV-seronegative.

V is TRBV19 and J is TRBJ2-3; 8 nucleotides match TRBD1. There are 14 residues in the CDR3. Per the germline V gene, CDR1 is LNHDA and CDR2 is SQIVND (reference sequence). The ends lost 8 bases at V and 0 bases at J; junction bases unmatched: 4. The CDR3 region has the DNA TGTGCCAGTTCCAGGGGGCTCAGCACAGATACGCAGTATTTT. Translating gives CASSRGLSTDTQYF.

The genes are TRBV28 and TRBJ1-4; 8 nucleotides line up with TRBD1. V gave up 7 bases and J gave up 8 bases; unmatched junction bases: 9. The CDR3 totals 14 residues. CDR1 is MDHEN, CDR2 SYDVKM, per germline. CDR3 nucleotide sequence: TGTGCCAGCACTTCCACGGACAGGGTCGAAAAACTGTTTTTT. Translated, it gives CASTSTDRVEKLFF.

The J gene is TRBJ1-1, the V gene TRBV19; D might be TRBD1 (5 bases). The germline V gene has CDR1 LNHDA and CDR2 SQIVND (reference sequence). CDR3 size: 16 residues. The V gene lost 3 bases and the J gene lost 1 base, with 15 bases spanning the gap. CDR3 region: CASSMYPRAGNTEAFF. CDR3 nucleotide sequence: TGTGCCAGTAGTATGTATCCCAGGGCCGGGAACACTGAAGCTTTCTTT. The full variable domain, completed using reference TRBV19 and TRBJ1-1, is DGGITQSPKYLFRKEGQNVTLSCEQNLNHDAMYWYRQDPGQGLRLIYYSQIVNDFQKGDIAEGYSVSREKKESFPLTVTSAQKNPTAFYLCASSMYPRAGNTEAFFGQGTRLTVV.

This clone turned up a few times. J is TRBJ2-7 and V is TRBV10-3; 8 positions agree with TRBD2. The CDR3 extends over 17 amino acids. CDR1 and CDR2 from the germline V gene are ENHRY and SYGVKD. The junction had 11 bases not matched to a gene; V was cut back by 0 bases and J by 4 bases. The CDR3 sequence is CAISESRLAGTLYEQYF. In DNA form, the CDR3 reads TGTGCCATCAGTGAGTCGAGGTTAGCGGGGACGCTTTACGAGCAGTACTTC.

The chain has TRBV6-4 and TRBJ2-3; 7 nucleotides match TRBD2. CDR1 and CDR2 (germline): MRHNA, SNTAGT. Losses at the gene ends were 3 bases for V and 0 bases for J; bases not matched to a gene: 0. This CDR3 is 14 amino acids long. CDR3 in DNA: TGTGCCAGCAGTGAGCGGGGGAGCACAGATACGCAGTATTTT. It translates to CASSERGSTDTQYF.

CDR3 nucleotides: TGTGCCAGCAGTGAAGCGTTGGGACAGAGAAATGGCTACACCTTC. Amino acids: CASSEALGQRNGYTF. J is TRBJ1-2 and V is TRBV6-1, with TRBD1 matching over 7 bases. The CDR3 sequence is 15 residues long. From germline, CDR1 is MNHNS and CDR2 SASEGT. The ends lost 0 bases at V and 6 bases at J; junction bases unmatched: 7.

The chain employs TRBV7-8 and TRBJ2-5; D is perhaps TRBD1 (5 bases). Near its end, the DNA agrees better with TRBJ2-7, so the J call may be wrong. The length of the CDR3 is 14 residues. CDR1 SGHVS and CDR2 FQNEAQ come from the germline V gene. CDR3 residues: CASSLYQGIYEQYF. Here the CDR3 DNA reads TGTGCCAGCAGCTTATATCAGGGCATCTACGAGCAGTACTTC.

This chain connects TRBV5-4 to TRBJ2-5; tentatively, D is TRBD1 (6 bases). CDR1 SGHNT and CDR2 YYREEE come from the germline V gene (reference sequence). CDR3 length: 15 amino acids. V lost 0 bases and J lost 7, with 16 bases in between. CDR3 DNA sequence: TGTGCCAGCAGCTTGGGGGGGCCCTCCCAGGGGACCCAGTACTTC. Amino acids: CASSLGGPSQGTQYF.

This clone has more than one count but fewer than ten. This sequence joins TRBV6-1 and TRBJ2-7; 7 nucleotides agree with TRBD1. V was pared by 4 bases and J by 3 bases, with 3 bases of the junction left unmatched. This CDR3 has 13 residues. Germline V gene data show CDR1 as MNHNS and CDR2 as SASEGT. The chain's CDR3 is CASSAGTDYEQYF. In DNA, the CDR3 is TGTGCCAGCAGTGCAGGGACAGACTACGAGCAGTACTTC.

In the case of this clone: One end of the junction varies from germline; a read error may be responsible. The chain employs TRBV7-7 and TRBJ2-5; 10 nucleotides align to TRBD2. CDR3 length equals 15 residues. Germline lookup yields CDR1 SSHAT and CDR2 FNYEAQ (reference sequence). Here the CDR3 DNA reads TGTGCTAGCAGCTTAGTAGCGGGAGGAGGAGAGACCCAGTACTTC. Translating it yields CASSLVAGGGETQYF. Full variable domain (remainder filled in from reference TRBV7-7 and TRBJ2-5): GAGVSQSPRYKVTKRGQDVTLRCDPISSHATLYWYQQALGQGPEFLTYFNYEAQPDKSGLPSDRFSAERPEGSISTLTIQRTEQRDSAMYRCASSLVAGGGETQYFGPGTRLLVL.

CDR3 DNA: TGTGCCAGCAGCCTGGACAGGGTAAACACCGGGGAGCTGTTTTTT. It is translated as CASSLDRVNTGELFF. The rearrangement joins TRBV7-9 to TRBJ2-2; 8 positions match TRBD1. CDR3 length: 15 residues. The V gene's germline CDR1 is SEHNR and CDR2 FQNEAQ (reference sequence). The junction had 4 bases not matched to a gene; V was cut back by 5 bases and J by 2 bases. The full variable domain, with the rest looked up from reference TRBV7-9 and TRBJ2-2, is DTGVSQNPRHKITKRGQNVTFRCDPISEHNRLYWYRQTLGQGPEFLTYFQNEAQLEKSRLLSDRFSAERPKGSFSTLEIQRTEQGDSAMYLCASSLDRVNTGELFFGEGSRLTVL.

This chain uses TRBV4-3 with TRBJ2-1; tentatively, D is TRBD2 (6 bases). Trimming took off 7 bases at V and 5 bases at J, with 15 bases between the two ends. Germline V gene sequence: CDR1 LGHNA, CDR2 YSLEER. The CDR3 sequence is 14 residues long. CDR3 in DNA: TGCGCCAGCAACTGGCGGGGTTACCACAATGAGCAGTTCTTC. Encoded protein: CASNWRGYHNEQFF.

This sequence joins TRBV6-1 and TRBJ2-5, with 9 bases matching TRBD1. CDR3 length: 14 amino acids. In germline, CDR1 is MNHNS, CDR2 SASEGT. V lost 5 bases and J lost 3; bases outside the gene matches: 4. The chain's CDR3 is CASSPRDREETQYF. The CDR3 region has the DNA TGTGCCAGCAGTCCCCGGGACAGGGAAGAGACCCAGTACTTC.

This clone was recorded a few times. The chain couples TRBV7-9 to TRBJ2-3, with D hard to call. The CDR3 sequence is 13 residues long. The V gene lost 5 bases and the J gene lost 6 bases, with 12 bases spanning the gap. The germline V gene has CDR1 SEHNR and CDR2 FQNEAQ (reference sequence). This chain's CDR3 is CASSPSSVDTQYF. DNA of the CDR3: TGTGCCAGCAGCCCCTCCTCAGTGGATACGCAGTATTTT. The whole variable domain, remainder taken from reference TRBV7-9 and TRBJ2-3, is DTGVSQNPRHKITKRGQNVTFRCDPISEHNRLYWYRQTLGQGPEFLTYFQNEAQLEKSRLLSDRFSAERPKGSFSTLEIQRTEQGDSAMYLCASSPSSVDTQYFGPGTRLTVL.

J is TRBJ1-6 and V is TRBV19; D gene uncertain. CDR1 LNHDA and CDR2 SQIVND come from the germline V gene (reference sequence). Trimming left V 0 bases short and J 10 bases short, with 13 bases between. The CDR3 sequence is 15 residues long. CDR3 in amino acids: CASSIDEGPRSPLHF. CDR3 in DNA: TGTGCCAGTAGTATAGACGAGGGCCCGAGGTCACCCCTCCACTTT.

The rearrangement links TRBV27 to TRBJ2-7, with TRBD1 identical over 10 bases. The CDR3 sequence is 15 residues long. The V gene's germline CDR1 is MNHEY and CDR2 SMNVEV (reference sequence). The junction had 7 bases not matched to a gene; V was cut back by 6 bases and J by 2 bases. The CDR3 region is CASSPGTGVTYEQYF. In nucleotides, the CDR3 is TGTGCCAGCAGCCCCGGGACAGGGGTAACCTACGAGCAGTACTTC.

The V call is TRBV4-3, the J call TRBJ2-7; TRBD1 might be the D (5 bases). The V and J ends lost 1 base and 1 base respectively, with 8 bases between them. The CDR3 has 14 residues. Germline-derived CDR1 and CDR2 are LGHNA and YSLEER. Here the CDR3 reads CASSQGQGSYEQYF. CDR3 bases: TGCGCCAGCAGCCAAGGCCAGGGATCCTACGAGCAGTACTTC.

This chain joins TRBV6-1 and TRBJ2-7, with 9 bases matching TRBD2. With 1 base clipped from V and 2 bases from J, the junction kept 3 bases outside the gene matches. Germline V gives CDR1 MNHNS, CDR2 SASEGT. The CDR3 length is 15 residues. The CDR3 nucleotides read TGTGCCAGCAGTGAAGGGACTAGCGCGACCTACGAGCAGTACTTC. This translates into CASSEGTSATYEQYF.

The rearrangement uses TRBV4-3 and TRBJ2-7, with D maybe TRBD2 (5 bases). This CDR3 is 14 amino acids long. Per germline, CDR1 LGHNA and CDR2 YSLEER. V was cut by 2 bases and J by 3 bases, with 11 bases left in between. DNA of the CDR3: TGCGCCAGCAGCCAAAGTCTAGGAGGCTACGAGCAGTACTTC. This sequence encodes CASSQSLGGYEQYF.

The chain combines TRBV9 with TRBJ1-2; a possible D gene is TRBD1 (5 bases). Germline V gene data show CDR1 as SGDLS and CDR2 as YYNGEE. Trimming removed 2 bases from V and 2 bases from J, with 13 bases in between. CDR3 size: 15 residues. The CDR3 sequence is CASSVRQGANYGYTF. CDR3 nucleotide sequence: TGTGCCAGCAGCGTCCGACAAGGGGCAAACTATGGCTACACCTTC. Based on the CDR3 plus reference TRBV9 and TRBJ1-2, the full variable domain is DSGVTQTPKHLITATGQRVTLRCSPRSGDLSVYWYQQSLDQGLQFLIQYYNGEERAKGNILERFSAQQFPDLHSELNLSSLELGDSALYFCASSVRQGANYGYTFGSGTRLTVV.

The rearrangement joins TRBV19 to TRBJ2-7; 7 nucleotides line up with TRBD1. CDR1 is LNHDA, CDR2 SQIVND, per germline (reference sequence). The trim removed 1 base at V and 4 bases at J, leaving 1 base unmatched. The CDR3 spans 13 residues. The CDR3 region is CASSIGDSYEQYF. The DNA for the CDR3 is TGTGCCAGTAGTATAGGGGACAGTTACGAGCAGTACTTC.

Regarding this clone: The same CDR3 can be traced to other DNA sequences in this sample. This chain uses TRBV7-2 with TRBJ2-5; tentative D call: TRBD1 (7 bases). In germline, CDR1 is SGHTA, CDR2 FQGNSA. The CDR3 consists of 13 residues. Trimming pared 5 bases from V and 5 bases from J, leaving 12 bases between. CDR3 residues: CASSPSGGETQYF. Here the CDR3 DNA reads TGTGCCAGCAGCCCTTCAGGGGGGGAGACCCAGTACTTC.

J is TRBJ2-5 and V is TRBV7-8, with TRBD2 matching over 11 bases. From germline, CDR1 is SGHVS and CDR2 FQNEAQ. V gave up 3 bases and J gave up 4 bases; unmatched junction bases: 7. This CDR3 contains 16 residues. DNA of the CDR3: TGTGCCAGCAGCTTGAACGACGGGACTAGCGGAGAGACCCAGTACTTC. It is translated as CASSLNDGTSGETQYF.

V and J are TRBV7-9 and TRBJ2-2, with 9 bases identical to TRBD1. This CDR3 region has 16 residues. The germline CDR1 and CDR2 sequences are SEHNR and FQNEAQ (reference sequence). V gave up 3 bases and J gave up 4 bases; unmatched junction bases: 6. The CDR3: CASSFTGGPSTGELFF. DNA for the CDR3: TGTGCCAGCAGCTTCACAGGGGGCCCTTCCACCGGGGAGCTGTTTTTT.